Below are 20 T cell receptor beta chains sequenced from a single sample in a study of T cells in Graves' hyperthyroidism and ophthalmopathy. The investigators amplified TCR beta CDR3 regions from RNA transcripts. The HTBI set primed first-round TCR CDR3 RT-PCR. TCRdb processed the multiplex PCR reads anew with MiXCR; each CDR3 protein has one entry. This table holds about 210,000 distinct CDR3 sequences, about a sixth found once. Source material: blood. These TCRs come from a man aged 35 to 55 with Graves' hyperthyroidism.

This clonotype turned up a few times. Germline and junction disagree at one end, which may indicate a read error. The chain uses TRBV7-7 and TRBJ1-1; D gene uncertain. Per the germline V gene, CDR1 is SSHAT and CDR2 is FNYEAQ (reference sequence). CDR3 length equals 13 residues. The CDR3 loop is CASSPVRYTEAFF. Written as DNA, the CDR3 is TGTGCTAGCAGCCCAGTAAGATACACTGAAGCTTTCTTT.

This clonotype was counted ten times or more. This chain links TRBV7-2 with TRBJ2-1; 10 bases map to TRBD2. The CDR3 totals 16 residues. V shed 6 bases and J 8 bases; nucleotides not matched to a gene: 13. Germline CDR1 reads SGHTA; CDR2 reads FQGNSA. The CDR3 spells CASRDVLAGVPHEQFF. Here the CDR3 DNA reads TGTGCCAGCAGAGACGTTCTAGCGGGGGTTCCCCATGAGCAGTTCTTC.

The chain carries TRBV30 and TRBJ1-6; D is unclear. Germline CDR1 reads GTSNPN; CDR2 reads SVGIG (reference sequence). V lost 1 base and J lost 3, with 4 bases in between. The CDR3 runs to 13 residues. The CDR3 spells CAWSGGYNSPLHF. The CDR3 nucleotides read TGTGCCTGGAGTGGGGGCTATAATTCACCCCTCCACTTT.

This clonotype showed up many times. CDR3 sequence: CASSLGDRGEGQYF. CDR3 coding DNA: TGTGCCAGCAGCTTGGGGGACAGGGGAGAGGGGCAGTACTTC. This chain uses TRBV5-8 with TRBJ2-7, with TRBD1 identical over 10 bases. The germline CDR1 and CDR2 sequences are SGHTS and YDEGEE. Trimming removed 0 bases from V and 9 bases from J; junction bases left unmatched: 6. The CDR3 sequence is 14 residues long.

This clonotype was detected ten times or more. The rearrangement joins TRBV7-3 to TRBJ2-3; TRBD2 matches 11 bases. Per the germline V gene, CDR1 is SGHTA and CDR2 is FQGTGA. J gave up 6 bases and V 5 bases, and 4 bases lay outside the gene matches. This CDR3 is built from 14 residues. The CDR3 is CASSSSGGADTQYF. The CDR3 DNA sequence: TGTGCCAGCAGCAGTAGCGGGGGGGCTGATACGCAGTATTTT.

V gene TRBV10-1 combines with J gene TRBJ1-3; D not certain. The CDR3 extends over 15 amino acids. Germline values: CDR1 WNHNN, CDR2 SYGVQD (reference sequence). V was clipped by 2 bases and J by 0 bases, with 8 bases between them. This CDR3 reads CASSEDGFSGNTIYF. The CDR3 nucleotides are TGCGCCAGCAGTGAGGACGGATTCTCTGGAAACACCATATATTTT.

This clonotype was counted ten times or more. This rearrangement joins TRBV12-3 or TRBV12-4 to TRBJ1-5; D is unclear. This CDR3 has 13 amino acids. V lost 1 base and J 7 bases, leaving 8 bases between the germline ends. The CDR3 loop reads CASSLGEEQPQHF. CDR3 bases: TGTGCCAGCAGTTTAGGGGAGGAACAGCCCCAGCATTTT.

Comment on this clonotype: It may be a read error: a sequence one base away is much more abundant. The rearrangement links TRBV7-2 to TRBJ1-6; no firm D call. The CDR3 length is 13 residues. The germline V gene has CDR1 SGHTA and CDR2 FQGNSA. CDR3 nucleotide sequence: TGTGCCAGCAGCTTAGAAGTTAATTCACCCCTCCGCTTT. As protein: CASSLEVNSPLRF.

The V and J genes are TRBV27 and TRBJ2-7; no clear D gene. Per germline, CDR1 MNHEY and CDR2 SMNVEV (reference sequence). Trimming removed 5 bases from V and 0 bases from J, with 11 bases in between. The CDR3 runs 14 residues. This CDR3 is CASSANRSSYEQYF. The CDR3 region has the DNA TGTGCCAGCAGTGCAAACAGAAGCTCCTACGAGCAGTACTTC.

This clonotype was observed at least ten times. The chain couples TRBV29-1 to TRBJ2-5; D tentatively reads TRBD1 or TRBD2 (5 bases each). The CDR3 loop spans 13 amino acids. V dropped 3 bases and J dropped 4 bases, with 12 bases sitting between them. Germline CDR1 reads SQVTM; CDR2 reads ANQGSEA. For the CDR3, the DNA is TGCAGCGTTGACCCAGGGACGGGAGAGACCCAGTACTTC. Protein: CSVDPGTGETQYF.

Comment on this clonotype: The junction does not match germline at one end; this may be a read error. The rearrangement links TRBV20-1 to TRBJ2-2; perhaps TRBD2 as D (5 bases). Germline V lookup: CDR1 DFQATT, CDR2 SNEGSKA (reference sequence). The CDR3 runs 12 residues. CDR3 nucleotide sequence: TGCAGTGCCGTCGAGGTCACCGGGGTGCTGTTTTTT. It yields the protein CSAVEVTGVLFF.

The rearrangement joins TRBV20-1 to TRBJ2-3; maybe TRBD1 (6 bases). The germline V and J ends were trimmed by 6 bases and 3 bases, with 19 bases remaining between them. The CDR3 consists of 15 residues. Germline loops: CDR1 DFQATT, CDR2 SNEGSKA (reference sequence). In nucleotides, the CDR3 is TGCAGTGCCACCTCTCGGGTACAGGGAACAGATACGCAGTATTTT. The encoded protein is CSATSRVQGTDTQYF.

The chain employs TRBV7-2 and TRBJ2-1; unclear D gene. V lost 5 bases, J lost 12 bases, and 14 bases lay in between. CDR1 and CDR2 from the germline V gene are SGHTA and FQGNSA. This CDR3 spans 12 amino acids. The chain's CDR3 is CASSPLSELQFF. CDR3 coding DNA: TGTGCCAGCAGCCCCCTTTCGGAACTGCAGTTCTTC.

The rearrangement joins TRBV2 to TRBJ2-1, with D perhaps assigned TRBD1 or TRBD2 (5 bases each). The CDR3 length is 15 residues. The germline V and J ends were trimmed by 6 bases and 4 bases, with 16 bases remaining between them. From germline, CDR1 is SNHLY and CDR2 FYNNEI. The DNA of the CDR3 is TGTGCCAGCAGCGACCGCTCGGGACGGTACAATGAGCAGTTCTTC. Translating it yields CASSDRSGRYNEQFF.

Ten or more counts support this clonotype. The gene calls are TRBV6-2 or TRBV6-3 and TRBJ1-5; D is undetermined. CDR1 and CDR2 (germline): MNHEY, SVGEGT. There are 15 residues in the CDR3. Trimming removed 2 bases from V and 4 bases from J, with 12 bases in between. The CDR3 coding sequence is TGTGCCAGCAGTTACGGGTCAGCGGAGAATCAGCCCCAGCATTTT. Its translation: CASSYGSAENQPQHF.

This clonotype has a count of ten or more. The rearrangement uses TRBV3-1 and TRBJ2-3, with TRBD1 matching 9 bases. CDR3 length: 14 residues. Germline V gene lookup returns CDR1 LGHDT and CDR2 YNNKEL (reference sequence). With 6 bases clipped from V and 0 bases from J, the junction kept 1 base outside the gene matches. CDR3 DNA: TGTGCCAGCAGGGGGACAGGGAGCACAGATACGCAGTATTTT. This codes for CASRGTGSTDTQYF.

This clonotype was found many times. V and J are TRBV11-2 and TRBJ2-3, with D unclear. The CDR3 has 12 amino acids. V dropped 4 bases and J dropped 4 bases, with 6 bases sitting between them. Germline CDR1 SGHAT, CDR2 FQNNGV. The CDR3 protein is CASSSIADTQYF. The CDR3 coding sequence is TGTGCCAGCAGCTCTATAGCAGATACGCAGTATTTT.

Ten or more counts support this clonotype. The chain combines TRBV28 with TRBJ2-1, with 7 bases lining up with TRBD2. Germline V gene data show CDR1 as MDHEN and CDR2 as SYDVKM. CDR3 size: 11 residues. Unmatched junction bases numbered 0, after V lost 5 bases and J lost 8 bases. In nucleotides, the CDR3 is TGTGCCAGCAGTCGGGGGGATGAGCAGTTCTTC. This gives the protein CASSRGDEQFF.

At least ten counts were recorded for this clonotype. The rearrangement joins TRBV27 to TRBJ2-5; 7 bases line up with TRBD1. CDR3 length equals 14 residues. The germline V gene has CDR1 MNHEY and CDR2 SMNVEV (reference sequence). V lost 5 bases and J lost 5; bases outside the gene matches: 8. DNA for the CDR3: TGTGCCAGCAGTGGGACAGTTCGGCGGGAGACCCAGTACTTC. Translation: CASSGTVRRETQYF.

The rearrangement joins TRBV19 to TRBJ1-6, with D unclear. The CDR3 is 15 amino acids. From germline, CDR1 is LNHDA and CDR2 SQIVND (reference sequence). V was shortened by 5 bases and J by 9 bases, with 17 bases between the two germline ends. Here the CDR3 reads CASSVSGTESSPLHF. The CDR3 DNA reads TGTGCCAGTAGTGTCTCGGGAACGGAGAGTTCACCCCTCCACTTT. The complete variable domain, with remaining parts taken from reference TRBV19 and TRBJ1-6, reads DGGITQSPKYLFRKEGQNVTLSCEQNLNHDAMYWYRQDPGQGLRLIYYSQIVNDFQKGDIAEGYSVSREKKESFPLTVTSAQKNPTAFYLCASSVSGTESSPLHFGNGTRLTVT.